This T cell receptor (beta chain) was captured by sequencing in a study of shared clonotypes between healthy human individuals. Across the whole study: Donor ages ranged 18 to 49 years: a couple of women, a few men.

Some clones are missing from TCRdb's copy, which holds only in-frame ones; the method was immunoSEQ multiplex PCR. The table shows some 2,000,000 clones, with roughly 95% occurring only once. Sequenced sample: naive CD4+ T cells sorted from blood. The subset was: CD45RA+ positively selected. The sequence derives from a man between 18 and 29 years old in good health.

The CDR3 DNA is TGTGCCAGCAGCCCAGCACAGGCGTACTATTATGGCTACACCTTC. It specifies CASSPAQAYYYGYTF. The V and J genes are TRBV6-8 and TRBJ1-2; a weak D match, TRBD1 (5 bases). This CDR3 spans 15 amino acids. With 6 bases removed from V and 5 bases from J, the gap between germline ends came to 19 bases. CDR1 is MNHGY and CDR2 is SAAAGT in the germline V gene.